The 20 T cell receptor beta chains listed next were all sequenced from one sample in a study of T cells in Graves' hyperthyroidism and ophthalmopathy. RNA transcripts were the template for amplifying TCR beta CDR3 regions. A first-round RT-PCR of the TCR CDR3 used the HTBI primer set. TCRdb re-called the multiplex PCR reads through MiXCR, storing one row per CDR3 protein. The sample carries just over 550,000 distinct CDR3 sequences, roughly 46% recorded once. The material sequenced was peripheral blood or thyroid tissue (not recorded which). All receptors derive from a woman younger than 35 with Graves' hyperthyroidism.

As concerns this clonotype: The CDR3 ends on some other residue instead of the conserved phenylalanine or tryptophan, so this is likely a read error. This sequence joins TRBV7-2 and TRBJ2-5; 7 bases align to TRBD1. CDR1 and CDR2 (germline): SGHTA, FQGNSA. This CDR3 has 15 amino acids. The V gene end was trimmed by 1 base and the J gene end by 2 bases; junction bases not matched to a gene: 4. In nucleotides, the CDR3 is TGTGCCAGCAGCTTAGGGGGCAGGGGGCAAGAGACCCAGTACTAC. This sequence encodes CASSLGGRGQETQYY.

Points on this clonotype: The junction departs from germline at one end; a sequencing error may be responsible. The chain links TRBV10-2 to TRBJ2-7; D is uncertain. CDR1 is WSHSY and CDR2 is SAAADI in the germline V gene. The CDR3 length is 13 residues. CDR3 sequence (DNA): TGTGCCAGCAGCTCCACTCCCTCCTACGAGCAGTACTTC. Translating it yields CASSSTPSYEQYF.

The chain recombines TRBV9 with TRBJ1-1, with D hard to call. V gave up 4 bases and J gave up 4 bases, with 14 bases separating them. This CDR3 is 14 amino acids long. Germline V gene data show CDR1 as SGDLS and CDR2 as YYNGEE. Here the CDR3 DNA reads TGTGCCAGCAGCTCAGGAGTTCTTAGCACTGAAGCTTTCTTT. Protein sequence: CASSSGVLSTEAFF.

DNA of the CDR3: TGTGCCACCAGCAGAGGGACTAGCGGGAGGGCCGCCGAGGCCAACGTCCTGACTTTC. Its protein product is CATSRGTSGRAAEANVLTF. This chain joins TRBV15 and TRBJ2-6; 15 positions agree with TRBD2. The CDR3 runs 19 residues. The ends lost 1 base at V and 6 bases at J; junction bases unmatched: 7. The V gene's germline CDR1 is LNHNV and CDR2 YYDKDF (reference sequence). The full variable domain, rest sourced from reference TRBV15 and TRBJ2-6, is DAMVIQNPRYQVTQFGKPVTLSCSQTLNHNVMYWYQQKSSQAPKLLFHYYDKDFNNEADTPDNFQSRRPNTSFCFLDIRSPGLGDTAMYLCATSRGTSGRAAEANVLTFGAGSRLTVL.

This clonotype has ten or more counts. The chain joins TRBV2 to TRBJ1-5; maybe TRBD1 (5 bases). This CDR3 region has 15 residues. CDR1 is SNHLY and CDR2 is FYNNEI in the germline V gene. V shed 0 bases and J shed 2 bases, with 8 bases lying between them. CDR3 sequence: CASSEAGAGNQPQHF. CDR3 coding DNA: TGTGCCAGCAGTGAAGCAGGGGCGGGCAATCAGCCCCAGCATTTT.

In nucleotides, the CDR3 is TGCAGCGTTCTGAAGGGGGGGGGGGCGTCTGGCTACACCTTC. Its translation: CSVLKGGGASGYTF. V is TRBV29-1 and J is TRBJ1-2; TRBD1 is a possible D gene (6 bases). This CDR3 comprises 14 residues. Per the germline V gene, CDR1 is SQVTM and CDR2 is ANQGSEA. Trimming cost V 5 bases and J 7 bases, with 20 bases left between them. The full variable domain, in which reference TRBV29-1 and TRBJ1-2 provide the parts outside the CDR3, is SAVISQKPSRDICQRGTSLTIQCQVDSQVTMMFWYRQQPGQSLTLIATANQGSEATYESGFVIDKFPISRPNLTFSTLTVSNMSPEDSSIYLCSVLKGGGASGYTFGSGTRLTVV.

The gene calls are TRBV29-1 and TRBJ2-2; D perhaps matches TRBD1 (6 bases). The CDR3 extends over 12 amino acids. CDR1 is SQVTM, CDR2 ANQGSEA, per germline. Deletions cut 4 bases from V and 5 bases from J, with 8 bases between. CDR3 loop: CSVVRGTGELFF. The DNA for the CDR3 is TGCAGCGTTGTCAGGGGAACCGGGGAGCTGTTTTTT.

About this clonotype: A read error may account for a junction end that differs from germline. This chain links TRBV2 with TRBJ1-1; TRBD1 matches at 7 bases. The CDR3 covers 14 residues. CDR1 is SNHLY, CDR2 FYNNEI, per germline. Here the CDR3 DNA reads TGTGCCATCAGTGTAGATAGGGGGCGAACTGAAGCTTTCTTT. Amino acids: CAISVDRGRTEAFF.

The rearrangement uses TRBV2 and TRBJ2-5; D is perhaps TRBD1 (6 bases). CDR3 length equals 13 residues. The V and J ends lost 2 bases and 7 bases respectively, with 11 bases between them. CDR1 SNHLY and CDR2 FYNNEI come from the germline V gene. For the CDR3, the DNA is TGTGCCAGCAGTGAACAGGGGCGAGGGACCCAGTACTTC. Translation gives CASSEQGRGTQYF.

For this clonotype: At one boundary the junction diverges from the germline segment, which might be a read error. V and J are TRBV24-1 and TRBJ1-2; D remains ambiguous. Germline V CDR1 and CDR2: KGHDR, SFDVKD. CDR3 length equals 14 residues. CDR3 DNA: TGTGCCAGCAGTTTAGAGAGACTAGGCTATGGCTACACCTTC. Translating it yields CASSLERLGYGYTF.

This chain connects TRBV7-9 to TRBJ2-7, with 12 bases lining up with TRBD2. CDR3 length equals 16 residues. The J segment lost 2 bases and the V segment lost 2 bases, leaving 4 bases of the junction unmatched. Germline V gene data show CDR1 as SEHNR and CDR2 as FQNEAQ (reference sequence). The CDR3 DNA is TGTGCCAGCAGCTTACCACGGACTAGCGGGACCTACGAGCAGTACTTC. It specifies CASSLPRTSGTYEQYF.

At least ten counts were recorded for this clonotype. This chain connects TRBV7-9 to TRBJ2-7; 9 nucleotides match TRBD2. The germline CDR1 and CDR2 sequences are SEHNR and FQNEAQ (reference sequence). The CDR3 consists of 14 residues. V was clipped by 1 base and J by 8 bases; unmatched bases: 6. CDR3 protein: CASSLVGLASQQYF. Written as DNA, the CDR3 is TGTGCCAGCAGCTTAGTGGGACTAGCCTCGCAGCAGTACTTC.

DNA of the CDR3: TGTGCCAGCAGCCAAGGGGAACATTTTAATTCACCCCTCCACTTT. Translation gives CASSQGEHFNSPLHF. The J gene is TRBJ1-6, the V gene TRBV7-9; tentative D call: TRBD1 (5 bases). Germline loops: CDR1 SEHNR, CDR2 FQNEAQ (reference sequence). The ends were cut back, 5 bases at V and 6 bases at J, with 14 bases in the middle. The CDR3 runs to 15 residues.

V and J are TRBV29-1 and TRBJ1-3, with a weak D call TRBD1 (6 bases). V lost 1 base and J 0 bases, leaving 13 bases between the germline ends. Germline loops: CDR1 SQVTM, CDR2 ANQGSEA. This CDR3 is built from 16 residues. The CDR3 nucleotides read TGCAGCGTTGAAGCGGGTGACAGGACCTCTGGAAACACCATATATTTT. This codes for CSVEAGDRTSGNTIYF. Using reference TRBV29-1 and TRBJ1-3 for the parts outside the CDR3, the full variable domain is SAVISQKPSRDICQRGTSLTIQCQVDSQVTMMFWYRQQPGQSLTLIATANQGSEATYESGFVIDKFPISRPNLTFSTLTVSNMSPEDSSIYLCSVEAGDRTSGNTIYFGEGSWLTVV.

This clonotype has ten or more counts. The chain combines TRBV7-2 with TRBJ1-5; weak D call: TRBD1 (5 bases). This CDR3 region has 15 residues. Germline V lookup: CDR1 SGHTA, CDR2 FQGNSA. V lost 1 base, J lost 0 bases, and 7 bases lay in between. In DNA, the CDR3 is TGTGCCAGCAGCTTAGGACAGACTAGCAATCAGCCCCAGCATTTT. Translation gives CASSLGQTSNQPQHF.

The V and J genes are TRBV10-3 and TRBJ1-6; 10 bases align to TRBD1. Trimming cost V 8 bases and J 9 bases; bases outside gene matches: 4. This CDR3 is built from 13 residues. Germline V gene data show CDR1 as ENHRY and CDR2 as SYGVKD. The CDR3 loop reads CAIPGQGRSPLHF. CDR3 sequence (DNA): TGTGCCATCCCGGGACAGGGGCGTTCACCCCTCCACTTT.

This chain links TRBV29-1 with TRBJ2-5; the match to TRBD1 covers 8 bases. The germline V gene encodes CDR1 SQVTM and CDR2 ANQGSEA. Germline trimming cut 6 bases from V and 2 bases from J; bases unmatched to any gene: 5. The CDR3 contains 13 residues. The CDR3 sequence is CSVEDRVQETQYF. The CDR3, as DNA: TGCAGCGTAGAGGACAGGGTTCAAGAGACCCAGTACTTC.

The chain recombines TRBV19 with TRBJ1-6, with a tentative D call TRBD1 (5 bases). This CDR3 is 15 amino acids long. Between the trimmed V and J ends, which lost 3 bases and 7 bases, there was a span of 13 bases. In germline, CDR1 is LNHDA, CDR2 SQIVND (reference sequence). The CDR3 coding sequence is TGTGCCAGTAGTATTATGGGACTTATCAATTCACCCCTCCACTTT. Its protein product is CASSIMGLINSPLHF.

This clonotype was observed a few times. One end of the junction is discordant with germline, which a read error may explain. The chain recombines TRBV7-8 with TRBJ1-1, with a tentative D call TRBD1 (5 bases). This CDR3 region has 10 residues. The germline CDR1 and CDR2 sequences are SGHVS and FQNEAQ. CDR3: CASSLGGTEF. CDR3 in DNA: TGTGCCAGCAGCTTAGGGGGGACGGAATTT.

There are many counts of this clonotype. DNA for the CDR3: TGTGCCAGCAGCTTACGGTGGACAGGGGATCAGCCCCAGCATTTT. Its protein is CASSLRWTGDQPQHF. The J gene is TRBJ1-5, the V gene TRBV7-8; 9 bases map to TRBD1. The length of the CDR3 is 15 residues. The germline V gene encodes CDR1 SGHVS and CDR2 FQNEAQ. The ends lost 2 bases at V and 5 bases at J; junction bases unmatched: 4.